This T cell receptor (beta chain) was captured in a study of cytomegalovirus exposure and HLA in healthy donors. Study context: Roughly 180 million T cells yielded 117 million unique TCR beta sequences in earlier analysis.

The primer mix had 60 Vbeta and 13 Jbeta primers. Clones were sequenced by immunoSEQ multiplex PCR, and TCRdb holds only the in-frame ones, with some missing. The data contain 110,000 to 150,000 clones, less than 9.5% of them singletons. There are a few counts of this clone. The CDR3 covers 15 residues. The germline V gene has CDR1 SGHTA and CDR2 FQGNSA. The germline V and J ends were trimmed by 5 bases and 0 bases, with 13 bases remaining between them. The V and J genes are TRBV7-2 and TRBJ1-2, with D perhaps matching TRBD1 (5 bases). The sequenced sample was PBMCs. The clonotype comes from a male donor in good health and CMV-seronegative. The CDR3 loop reads CASSRNGGANYGYTF. The CDR3 nucleotides are TGTGCCAGCAGCCGCAATGGGGGGGCTAACTATGGCTACACCTTC.